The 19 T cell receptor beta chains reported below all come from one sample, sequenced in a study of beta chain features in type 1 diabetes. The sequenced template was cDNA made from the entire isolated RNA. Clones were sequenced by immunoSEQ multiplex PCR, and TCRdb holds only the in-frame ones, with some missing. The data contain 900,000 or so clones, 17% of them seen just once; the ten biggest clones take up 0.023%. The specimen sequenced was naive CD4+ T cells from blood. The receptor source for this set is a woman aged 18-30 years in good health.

The CDR3 spells CASSIRDSRPQHF. DNA for the CDR3: TGTGCCAGTAGTATCAGGGACTCCAGGCCCCAGCATTTT. The chain combines TRBV19 with TRBJ1-5; the D gene is possibly TRBD1 (5 bases). Germline CDR1 LNHDA, CDR2 SQIVND (reference sequence). Trimming removed 3 bases from V and 9 bases from J, with 12 bases in between. This CDR3 contains 13 residues.

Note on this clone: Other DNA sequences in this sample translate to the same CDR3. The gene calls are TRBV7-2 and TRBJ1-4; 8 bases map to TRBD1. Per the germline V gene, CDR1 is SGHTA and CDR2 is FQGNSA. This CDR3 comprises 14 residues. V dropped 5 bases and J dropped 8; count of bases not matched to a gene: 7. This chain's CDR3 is CASSLDRGLEKLFF. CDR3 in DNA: TGTGCCAGCAGCCTAGACAGGGGACTAGAAAAACTGTTTTTT.

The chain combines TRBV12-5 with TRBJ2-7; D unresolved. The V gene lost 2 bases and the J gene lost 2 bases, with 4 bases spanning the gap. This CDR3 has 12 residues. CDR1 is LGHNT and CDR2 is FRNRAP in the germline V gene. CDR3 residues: CASGLNPYEQYF. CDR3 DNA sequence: TGTGCTAGTGGTTTGAATCCCTACGAGCAGTACTTC.

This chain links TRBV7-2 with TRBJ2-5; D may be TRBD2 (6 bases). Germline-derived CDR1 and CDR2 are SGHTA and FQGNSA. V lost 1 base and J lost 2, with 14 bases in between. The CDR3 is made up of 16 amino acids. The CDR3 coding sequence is TGTGCCAGCAGCTTAGGTTCCGGGACTTTACAAGAGACCCAGTACTTC. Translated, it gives CASSLGSGTLQETQYF.

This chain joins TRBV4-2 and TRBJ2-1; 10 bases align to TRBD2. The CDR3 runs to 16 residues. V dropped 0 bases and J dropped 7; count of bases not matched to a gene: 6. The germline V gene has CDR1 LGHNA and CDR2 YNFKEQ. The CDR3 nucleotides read TGTGCCAGCAGCCAAGATCACCTAGCGGGAGTGAATGAGCAGTTCTTC. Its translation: CASSQDHLAGVNEQFF.

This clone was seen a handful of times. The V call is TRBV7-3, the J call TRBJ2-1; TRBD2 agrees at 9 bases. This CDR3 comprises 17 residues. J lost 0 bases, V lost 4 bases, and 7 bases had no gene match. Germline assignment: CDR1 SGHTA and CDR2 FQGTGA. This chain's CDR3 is CASSSVMTSGSYNEQFF. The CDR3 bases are TGTGCCAGCAGCTCCGTGATGACTAGCGGCTCCTACAATGAGCAGTTCTTC.

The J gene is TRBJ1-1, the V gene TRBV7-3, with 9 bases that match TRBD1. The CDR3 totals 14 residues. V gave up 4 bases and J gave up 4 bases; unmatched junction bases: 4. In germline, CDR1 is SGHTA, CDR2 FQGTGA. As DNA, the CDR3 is TGTGCCAGCAGCTCCTACAGGGGGCTCACTGAAGCTTTCTTT. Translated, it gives CASSSYRGLTEAFF. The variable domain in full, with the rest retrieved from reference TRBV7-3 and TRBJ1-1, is GAGVSQTPSNKVTEKGKYVELRCDPISGHTALYWYRQSLGQGPEFLIYFQGTGAADDSGLPNDRFFAVRPEGSVSTLKIQRTERGDSAVYLCASSSYRGLTEAFFGQGTRLTVV.

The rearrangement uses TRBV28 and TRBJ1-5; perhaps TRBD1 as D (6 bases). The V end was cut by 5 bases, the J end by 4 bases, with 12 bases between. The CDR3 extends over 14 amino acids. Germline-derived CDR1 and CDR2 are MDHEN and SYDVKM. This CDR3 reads CASSTGQPNQPQHF. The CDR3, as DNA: TGTGCCAGCAGTACCGGACAGCCTAATCAGCCCCAGCATTTT. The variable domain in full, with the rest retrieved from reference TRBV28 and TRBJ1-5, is DVKVTQSSRYLVKRTGEKVFLECVQDMDHENMFWYRQDPGLGLRLIYFSYDVKMKEKGDIPEGYSVSREKKERFSLILESASTNQTSMYLCASSTGQPNQPQHFGDGTRLSIL.

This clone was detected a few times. The CDR3 region is CASSWTSGRANEQFF. DNA for the CDR3: TGTGCCAGCAGCTGGACTAGCGGGAGGGCCAATGAGCAGTTCTTC. The chain joins TRBV6-6 to TRBJ2-1; TRBD2 matches at 15 bases. This CDR3 comprises 15 residues. Losses at the gene ends were 6 bases for V and 6 bases for J; bases not matched to a gene: 3. Germline V gene sequence: CDR1 MNHNY, CDR2 SVGAGI (reference sequence).

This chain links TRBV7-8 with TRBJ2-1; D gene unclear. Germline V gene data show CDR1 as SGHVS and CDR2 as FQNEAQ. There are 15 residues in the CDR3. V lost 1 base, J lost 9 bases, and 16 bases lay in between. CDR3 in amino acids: CASSLERIRRGEQFF. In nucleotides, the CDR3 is TGTGCCAGCAGCTTAGAGCGTATTCGTCGAGGTGAGCAGTTCTTC.

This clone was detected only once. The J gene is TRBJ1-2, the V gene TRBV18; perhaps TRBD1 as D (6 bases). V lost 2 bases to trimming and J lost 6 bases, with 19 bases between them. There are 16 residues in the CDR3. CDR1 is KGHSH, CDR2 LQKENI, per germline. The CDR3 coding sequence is TGTGCCAGCTCACCAAGGACGGGGGGGGCTGCCCATGGCTACACCTTC. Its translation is CASSPRTGGAAHGYTF. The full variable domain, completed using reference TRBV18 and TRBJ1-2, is NAGVMQNPRHLVRRRGQEARLRCSPMKGHSHVYWYRQLPEEGLKFMVYLQKENIIDESGMPKERFSAEFPKEGPSILRIQQVVRGDSAAYFCASSPRTGGAAHGYTFGSGTRLTVV.

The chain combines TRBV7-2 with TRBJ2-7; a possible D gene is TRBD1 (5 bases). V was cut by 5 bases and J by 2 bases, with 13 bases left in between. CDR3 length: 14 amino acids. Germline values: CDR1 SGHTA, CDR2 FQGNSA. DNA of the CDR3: TGTGCCAGCAGCCCGATCGCAGGGACCTACGAGCAGTACTTC. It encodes CASSPIAGTYEQYF.

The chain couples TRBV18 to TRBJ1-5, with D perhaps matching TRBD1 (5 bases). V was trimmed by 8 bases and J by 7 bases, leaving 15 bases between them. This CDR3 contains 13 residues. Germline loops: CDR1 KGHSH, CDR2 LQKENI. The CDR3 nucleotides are TGTGCCAGCCAAAGCAGGGTAGGCCAGCCCCAGCATTTT. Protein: CASQSRVGQPQHF. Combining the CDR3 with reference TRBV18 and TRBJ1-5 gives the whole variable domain NAGVMQNPRHLVRRRGQEARLRCSPMKGHSHVYWYRQLPEEGLKFMVYLQKENIIDESGMPKERFSAEFPKEGPSILRIQQVVRGDSAAYFCASQSRVGQPQHFGDGTRLSIL.

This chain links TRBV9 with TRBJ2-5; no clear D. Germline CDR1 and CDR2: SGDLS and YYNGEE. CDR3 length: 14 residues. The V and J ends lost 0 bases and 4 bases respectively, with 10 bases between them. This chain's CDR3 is CASSVAGIAETQYF. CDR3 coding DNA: TGTGCCAGCAGCGTAGCTGGCATAGCAGAGACCCAGTACTTC.

In DNA form, the CDR3 reads TGTGCCACCAAACCCTATGACGGGGGGAACACTGAAGCTTTCTTT. Amino acids: CATKPYDGGNTEAFF. The chain has TRBV15 and TRBJ1-1, with TRBD1 as a possible D gene (5 bases). In germline, CDR1 is LNHNV, CDR2 YYDKDF (reference sequence). The CDR3 consists of 15 residues. Trimming took off 7 bases at V and 1 base at J, with 16 bases between the two ends.

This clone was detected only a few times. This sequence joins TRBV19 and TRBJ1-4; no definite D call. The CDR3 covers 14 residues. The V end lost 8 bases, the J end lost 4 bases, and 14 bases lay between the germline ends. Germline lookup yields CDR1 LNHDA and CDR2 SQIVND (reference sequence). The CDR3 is CASALRAFNEKLFF. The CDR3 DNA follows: TGTGCCAGTGCCCTCCGGGCTTTTAATGAAAAACTGTTTTTT.

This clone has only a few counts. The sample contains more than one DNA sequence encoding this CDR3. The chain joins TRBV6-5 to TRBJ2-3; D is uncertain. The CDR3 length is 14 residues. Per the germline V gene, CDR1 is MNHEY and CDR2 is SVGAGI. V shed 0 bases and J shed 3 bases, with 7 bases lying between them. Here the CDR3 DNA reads TGTGCCAGCAGTTACTCACCCGCTACAGATACGCAGTATTTT. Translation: CASSYSPATDTQYF.

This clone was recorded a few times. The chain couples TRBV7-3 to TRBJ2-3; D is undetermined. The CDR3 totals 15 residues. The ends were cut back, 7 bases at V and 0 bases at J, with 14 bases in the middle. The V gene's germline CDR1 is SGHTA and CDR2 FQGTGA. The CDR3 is CASTMDPTSTDTQYF. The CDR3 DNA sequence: TGTGCCAGCACGATGGATCCCACTAGCACAGATACGCAGTATTTT.

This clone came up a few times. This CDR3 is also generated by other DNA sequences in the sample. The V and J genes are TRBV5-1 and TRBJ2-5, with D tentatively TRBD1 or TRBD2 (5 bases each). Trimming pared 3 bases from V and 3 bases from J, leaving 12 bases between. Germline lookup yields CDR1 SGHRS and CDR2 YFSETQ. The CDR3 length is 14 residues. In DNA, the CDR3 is TGCGCCAGCAGCTCCGGGACGGCTAAAGAGACCCAGTACTTC. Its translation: CASSSGTAKETQYF.